Reported below is one T cell receptor (beta chain). Original data processing: Reference gene primers were amplified, and this amplification served to estimate nucleated cell counts. The protocol was immunoSEQ multiplex PCR, while the TCRdb copy is restricted to in-frame clones and leaves out a portion. D and trimming were read from the DNA, whereas the V and J calls and clone size are those reported in that table. The table has around 250,000 clones, around 84% seen once. The data derive from a study of blood T cell repertoires in COVID-19. Study background: Italy, Spain and the United States were the sources of the convalescent and acute COVID-19 samples. T cells, B-cell-depleted T cells, or PBMCs provided the cDNA or gDNA that served as material.

The germline V and J ends were trimmed by 4 bases and 7 bases, with 11 bases remaining between them. This CDR3 is 13 amino acids long. Germline assignment: CDR1 SGHVS and CDR2 FQNEAQ. The V gene is TRBV7-8, the J gene TRBJ1-5, with D uncertain. The sequenced sample consisted of peripheral blood. This sequence originates from a middle-aged woman who had recovered from COVID-19. CDR3 loop: CASSSGREQPQHF. As DNA, the CDR3 is TGTGCCAGCAGCTCGGGTAGGGAGCAGCCCCAGCATTTT.